The present T cell receptor beta chain was sequenced within a study of blood T cell repertoires in COVID-19. Study background: Collection of acute and convalescent COVID-19 samples took place in the United States, Italy and Spain. Nucleic acid was either cDNA or gDNA, and it came from T cells, B-cell-depleted T cells, or PBMCs.

This study enrolled people aged roughly 18 to 89 from about 26 US geographic areas. Recovered status in Cohort 3 required two negative PCRs, clearance, or symptom resolution. Per the germline V gene, CDR1 is LGHDT and CDR2 is YNNKEL (reference sequence). V dropped 4 bases and J dropped 6 bases, with 13 bases sitting between them. This CDR3 is 14 amino acids long. The table came from immunoSEQ multiplex PCR; TCRdb's copy has only in-frame clones and leaves some out. Of a few hundred thousand clones listed, around 88% are singletons. Material for sequencing was PBMCs or T cells enriched from blood (not recorded which). The clonotype was recovered from a woman aged 25 to 45 who had recovered from COVID-19. This chain uses TRBV3-1 (or the pseudogene TRBV3-2) with TRBJ2-1; D remains ambiguous. The CDR3 region has the DNA TGTGCCAGCAGCCCCGCCGCCCGCAGCAATGAGCAGTTCTTC. Residues: CASSPAARSNEQFF.